This T cell receptor beta chain comes out of a study of early T cells in non-severe SARS-CoV-2 infection. As for the study in general: The authors sequenced bulk RNA from unsorted whole blood, leaving chains unpaired.

Study-wide results and limits: Matches to VDJdb favored anti-spike CD8 responses and missed private and CD4 specificities.

This clonotype has a handful of counts. The antigen remains undetermined. Attachment of unique molecular identifiers to individual cDNA molecules was performed. TCRdb re-derived calls from the 5' RACE reads in MiXCR, one entry per CDR3 protein. The sample has roughly 35,000 distinct CDR3 sequences; approximately 5% are singletons. CDR1 SGHTA and CDR2 FQGNSA come from the germline V gene. The CDR3 runs 15 residues. V shed 5 bases, J shed 4 bases, and the junction held 5 bases outside the gene matches. The chain is built from TRBV7-2 and TRBJ2-1; 10 bases agree with TRBD1. The clonotype originates from an adult who was a healthcare worker with PCR-confirmed SARS-CoV-2 infection or an uninfected control (not recorded which). Sample: whole blood. The CDR3 coding sequence is TGTGCCAGCAGCCTTTGGACAGGGGGATACAATGAGCAGTTCTTC. Amino acid sequence: CASSLWTGGYNEQFF.